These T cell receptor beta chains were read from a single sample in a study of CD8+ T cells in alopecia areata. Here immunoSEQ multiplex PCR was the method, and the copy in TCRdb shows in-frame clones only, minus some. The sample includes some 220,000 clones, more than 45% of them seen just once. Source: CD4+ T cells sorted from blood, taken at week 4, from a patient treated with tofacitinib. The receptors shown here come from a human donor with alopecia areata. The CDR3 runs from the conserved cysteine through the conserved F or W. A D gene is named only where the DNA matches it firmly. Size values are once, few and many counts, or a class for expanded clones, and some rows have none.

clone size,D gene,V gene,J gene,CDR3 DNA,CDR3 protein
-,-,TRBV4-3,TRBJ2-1,TGCGCCAGCAGCCAAGATTATGCGCGGGGTGAGCAGTTCTTC,CASSQDYARGEQFF
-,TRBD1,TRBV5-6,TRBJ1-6,TGTGCCAGCAGTCTGGGACAGGTCTCCCTCCACTTT,CASSLGQVSLHF
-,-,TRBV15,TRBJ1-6,TGTGCCACCAGCAGACCGGGAAATAATTCACCCCTCCACTTT,CATSRPGNNSPLHF
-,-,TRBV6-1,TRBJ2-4,TGTGCCAGCCGGGCCGAAAACATTCAGTACTTC,CASRAENIQYF
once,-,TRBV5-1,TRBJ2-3,TGCGCCAGCAGCCCCGGGACCTCTATCACAGATACGCAGTATTTT,CASSPGTSITDTQYF
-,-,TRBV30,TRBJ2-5,TGTGCCTTGGATGTCCAGTACTTC,CALDVQYF
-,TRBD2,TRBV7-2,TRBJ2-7,TGTGCCAGCAGCTTAGTAGGCGGGGGGAGCTCCTACGAGCAGTACTTC,CASSLVGGGSSYEQYF
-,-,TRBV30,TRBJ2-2,TGTGCCTCCTCCGGGACACTATGGGCCGGGGAGCTGTTTTTT,CASSGTLWAGELFF
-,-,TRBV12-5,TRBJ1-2,TGTGCTAGTGGTTTGGTACCCGTTGGAGCTAACTATGGCTACACCTTC,CASGLVPVGANYGYTF
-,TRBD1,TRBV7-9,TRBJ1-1,TGTGCCAGCAGCTTGACAGGGACGAACACTGAAGCTTTCTTT,CASSLTGTNTEAFF
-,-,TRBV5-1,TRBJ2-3,TGCGCCAGCAGCTCCGGACAGTCCACAGATACGCAGTATTTT,CASSSGQSTDTQYF
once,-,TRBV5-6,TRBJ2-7,TGTGCCAGCAGCTTCGGTCCGCCCTACGAGCAGTACTTC,CASSFGPPYEQYF
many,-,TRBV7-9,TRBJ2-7,TGTGCCAGCAGCTTAGCGCTATCAGGGACCGGCGAGCAGTACTTC,CASSLALSGTGEQYF
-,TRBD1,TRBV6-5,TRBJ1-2,TGTGCCACGAGACAGGGCCTTCGGTTATATGGCTACACCTTC,CATRQGLRLYGYTF
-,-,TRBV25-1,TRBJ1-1,TGTGCCAGCAGTGCGATAAGCGGCACTGAAGCTTTCTTT,CASSAISGTEAFF
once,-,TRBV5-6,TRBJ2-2,TGTGCCAGCAGCCCCGCCGGGGTAACCGGGGAGCTGTTTTTT,CASSPAGVTGELFF
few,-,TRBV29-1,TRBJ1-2,TGCAGCGTTGATCGGGGGACCTTCTACGGCGTCTATGGCTACACCTTC,CSVDRGTFYGVYGYTF
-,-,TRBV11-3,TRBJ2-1,TGTGCCAGCAGCCCCAACGATGAGCAGTTCTTC,CASSPNDEQFF
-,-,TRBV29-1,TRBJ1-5,TGCAGCGTCCACCTCAGGGGCAATCAGCCCCAGCATTTT,CSVHLRGNQPQHF
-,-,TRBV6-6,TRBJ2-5,TGTGCCAGCAGGCCCAGGGGACCTGGGGGGACCCAGTACTTC,CASRPRGPGGTQYF
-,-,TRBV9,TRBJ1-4,TGTGCCAGCAGCGTGGCCGCAGGGAATGAAAAACTGTTTTTT,CASSVAAGNEKLFF
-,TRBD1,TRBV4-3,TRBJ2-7,TGCGCCAGCAGCCAAGATACAACAGGGGGCGCGTACGAGCAGTACTTC,CASSQDTTGGAYEQYF
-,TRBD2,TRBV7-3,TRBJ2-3,TGTGCCAGCAGCTTAACCGCGGGGGGCCAGATAGATACGCAGTATTTT,CASSLTAGGQIDTQYF
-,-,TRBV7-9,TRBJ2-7,TGTGCCAGCAGCTTAGCGGGCAGAACCTACGAGCAGTACTTC,CASSLAGRTYEQYF
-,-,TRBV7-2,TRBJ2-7,TGTGCCAGCAGCCCCACCCGGGAACATGCCCCCTACGAGCAGTACTTC,CASSPTREHAPYEQYF
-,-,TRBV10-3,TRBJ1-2,TGTGCCATCAGTAACCCGGGGGCCGGGTATGGCTACACCTTC,CAISNPGAGYGYTF
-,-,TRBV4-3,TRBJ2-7,TGCGCCAGCAGCCAAGATGGACAGACACCAGCTACCGAGCAGTACTTC,CASSQDGQTPATEQYF
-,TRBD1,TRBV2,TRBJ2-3,TGTGCCAGCAGGGAACAGGGGCCCACAGATACGCAGTATTTT,CASREQGPTDTQYF
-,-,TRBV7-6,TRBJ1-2,TGTGCCAGCAGCTTGCAGGGAGCTAACTATGGCTACACCTTC,CASSLQGANYGYTF
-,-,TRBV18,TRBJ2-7,TGTGCCAGCTCCCCTCCCGATCGCTACGAGCAGTACTTC,CASSPPDRYEQYF
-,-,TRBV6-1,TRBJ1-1,TGTGCCAGCAGGATCGGGCCCAACACTGAAGCTTTCTTT,CASRIGPNTEAFF
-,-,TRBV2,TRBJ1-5,TGTGCCAGCCGTACAGCTCGGAATCAGCCCCAGCATTTT,CASRTARNQPQHF
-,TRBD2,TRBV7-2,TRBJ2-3,TGTGCCAGCAGCTTACTAGCGGGGGGCAAAGCAGATACGCAGTATTTT,CASSLLAGGKADTQYF
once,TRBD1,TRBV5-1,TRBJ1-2,TGCGCCAGCAGCGCAACAGGGGACGGCTACACCTTC,CASSATGDGYTF
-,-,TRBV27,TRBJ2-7,TGTGCCAGCAGTTTTGGTAGACCGCAAGACTCCTACGAGCAGTACTTC,CASSFGRPQDSYEQYF
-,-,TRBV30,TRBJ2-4,TGTGCCTGGAGTGCAGGGGCCAAAAACATTCAGTACTTC,CAWSAGAKNIQYF
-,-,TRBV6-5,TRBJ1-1,TGTGCCAGCAGACAAACAGGGAACACTGAAGCTTTCTTT,CASRQTGNTEAFF
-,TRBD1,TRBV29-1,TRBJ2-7,TGCAGCGTTGCTAACAGGGGTCAATCCGAGCAGTACTTC,CSVANRGQSEQYF
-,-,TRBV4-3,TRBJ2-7,TGCGCCAGCAGCCGCCTCCTCGGGGGGCCCTACGAGCAGTACTTC,CASSRLLGGPYEQYF
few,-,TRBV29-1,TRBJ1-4,TGCAGCGTCGGATACGGAAATGAAAAACTGTTTTTT,CSVGYGNEKLFF
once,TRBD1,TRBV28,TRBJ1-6,TGTGCCAGCAGTCCGGACAGGTCCTATAATTCACCCCTCCACTTT,CASSPDRSYNSPLHF
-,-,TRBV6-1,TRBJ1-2,TGTGCCATCAGTGAGACGCCAGGGGCCTTCTATGGCTACACCTTC,CAISETPGAFYGYTF
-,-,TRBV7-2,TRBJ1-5,TGTGCCAGCAGCCCTAGTAGTCAGCCCCAGCATTTT,CASSPSSQPQHF
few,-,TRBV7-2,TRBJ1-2,TGTGCCAGCAGCTCAGTGGGAGCTGGCGTCTATGGCTACACCTTC,CASSSVGAGVYGYTF
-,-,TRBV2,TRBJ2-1,TGTGCCAGCGTCGAACGGGGGATCTACAATGAGCAGTTCTTC,CASVERGIYNEQFF
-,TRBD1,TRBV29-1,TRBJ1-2,TGCAGCGTTGCACCTCCTAACCGGGACAGGGGCTATGGCTACACCTTC,CSVAPPNRDRGYGYTF
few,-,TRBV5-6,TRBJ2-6,TGTGCCAGCAGCGTGGTTGGGGCTGGGGCCAACGTCCTGACTTTC,CASSVVGAGANVLTF
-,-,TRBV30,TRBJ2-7,TGTGCCTGGAGTGCGGACCAGAAGCAGCCGCAGTACTTC,CAWSADQKQPQYF
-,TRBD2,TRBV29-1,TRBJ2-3,TGCGGCGTTGATGGGACTAGCGGGGGTCACACAGATACGCAGTATTTT,CGVDGTSGGHTDTQYF
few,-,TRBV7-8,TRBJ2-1,TGTGCCAGCATCCTTTTGCTAGGAGGAGGTTTCGATGAGCAGTTCTTC,CASILLLGGGFDEQFF
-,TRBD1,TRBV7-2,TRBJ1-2,TGTGCCAGCAGCATTACCGGGACAGGGATCTATGGCTACACCTTC,CASSITGTGIYGYTF
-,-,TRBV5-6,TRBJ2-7,TGTGCCAGCAGCTTGTTAGAAGGGAGGACCGGATACTTC,CASSLLEGRTGYF